This T cell receptor beta chain was obtained from a study of CD8+ T cells in alopecia areata. General study findings and limits: Numerous clones, expanded in lesions, remained in scalp and blood during tofacitinib.

Following extraction, RNA underwent reverse transcription to cDNA, which served as the sequencing template. TCRdb's table, derived via immunoSEQ multiplex PCR, lists solely in-frame clones and lacks some. This table holds about 270,000 clones, roughly 63% found once. There are 14 residues in the CDR3. Trimming shortened V by 5 bases and J by 5 bases, and 15 bases separated the two germline ends. CDR1 and CDR2 (germline): GTSNPN, SVGIG (reference sequence). Specified treatment: oral pan-JAK inhibitor, 5-10 mg twice daily. Sorting of PBMCs yielded the CD4+ and CD8+ T cells. As concerns this clone: Its antigen is not known.

This clonotype originated in a human donor with alopecia areata. Sequenced material: CD4+ T cells sorted from blood, taken at week 52, from a patient treated with tofacitinib. This chain joins TRBV30 and TRBJ1-4; a possible D gene is TRBD1 (5 bases). In DNA, the CDR3 is TGTGCCTGGGATCGAGGGGCGCCCAATGAAAAACTGTTTTTT. Its translation is CAWDRGAPNEKLFF.